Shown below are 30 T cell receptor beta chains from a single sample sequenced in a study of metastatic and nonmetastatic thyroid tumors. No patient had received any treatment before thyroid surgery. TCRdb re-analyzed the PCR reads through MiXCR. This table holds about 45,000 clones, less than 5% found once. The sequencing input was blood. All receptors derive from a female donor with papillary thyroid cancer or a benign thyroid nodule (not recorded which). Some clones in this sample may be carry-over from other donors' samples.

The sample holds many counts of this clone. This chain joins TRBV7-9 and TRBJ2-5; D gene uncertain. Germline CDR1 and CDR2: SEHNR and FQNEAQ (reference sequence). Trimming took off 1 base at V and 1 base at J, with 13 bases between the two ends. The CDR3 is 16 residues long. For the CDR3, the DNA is TGTGCCAGCAGCTTAGTGGGTGGAAAACTCCAAGAGACCCAGTACTTC. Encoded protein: CASSLVGGKLQETQYF.

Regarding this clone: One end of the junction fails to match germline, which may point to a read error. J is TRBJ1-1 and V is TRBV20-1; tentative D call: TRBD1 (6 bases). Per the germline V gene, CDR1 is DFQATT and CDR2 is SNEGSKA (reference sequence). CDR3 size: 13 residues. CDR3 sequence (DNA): TGCTGTGCTAGCAGGGGCCGCCCCACTGAAGCTTTCTTT. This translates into CCASRGRPTEAFF.

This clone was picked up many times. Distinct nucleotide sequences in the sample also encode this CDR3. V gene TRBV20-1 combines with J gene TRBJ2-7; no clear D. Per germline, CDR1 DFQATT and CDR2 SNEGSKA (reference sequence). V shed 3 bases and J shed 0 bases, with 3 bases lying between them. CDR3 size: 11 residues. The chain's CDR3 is CSASGSYEQYF. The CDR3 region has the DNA TGCAGTGCTAGCGGCTCCTACGAGCAGTACTTC.

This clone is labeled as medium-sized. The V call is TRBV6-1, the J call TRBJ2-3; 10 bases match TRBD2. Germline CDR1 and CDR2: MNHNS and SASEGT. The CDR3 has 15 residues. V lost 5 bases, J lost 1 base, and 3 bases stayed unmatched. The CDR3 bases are TGTGCCAGCAGTACCGGGACTAGCGGCACAGATACGCAGTATTTT. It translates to CASSTGTSGTDTQYF.

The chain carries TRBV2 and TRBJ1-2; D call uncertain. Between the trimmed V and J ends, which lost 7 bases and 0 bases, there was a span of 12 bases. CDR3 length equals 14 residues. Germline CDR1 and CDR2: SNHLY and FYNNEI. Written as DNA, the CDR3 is TGTGCCAGCACCGGCGGCGGAGCTAACTATGGCTACACCTTC. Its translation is CASTGGGANYGYTF.

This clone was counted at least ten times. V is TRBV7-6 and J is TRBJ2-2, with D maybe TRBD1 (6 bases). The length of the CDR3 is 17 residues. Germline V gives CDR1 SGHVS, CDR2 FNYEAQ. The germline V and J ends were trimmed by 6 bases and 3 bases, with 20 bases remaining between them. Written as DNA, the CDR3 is TGTGCCAGCAGTCGGGCCAGGGGCCGAACGTACACCGGGGAGCTGTTTTTT. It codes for CASSRARGRTYTGELFF.

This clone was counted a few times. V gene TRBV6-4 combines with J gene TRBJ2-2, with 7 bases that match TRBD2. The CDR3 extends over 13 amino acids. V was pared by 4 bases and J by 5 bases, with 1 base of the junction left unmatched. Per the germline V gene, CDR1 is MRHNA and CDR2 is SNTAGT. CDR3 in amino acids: CASSAGGTGELFF. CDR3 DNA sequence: TGTGCCAGCAGTGCCGGGGGGACCGGGGAGCTGTTTTTT.

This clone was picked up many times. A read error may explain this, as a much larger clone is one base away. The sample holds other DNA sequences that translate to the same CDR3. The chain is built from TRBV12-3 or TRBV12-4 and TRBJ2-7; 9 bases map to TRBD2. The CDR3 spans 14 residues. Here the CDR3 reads CASSLQREVYEQYF. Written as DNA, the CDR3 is TGTGCCAGCAGTTTACAGCGGGAGGTCTACGAACAGTACTTC.

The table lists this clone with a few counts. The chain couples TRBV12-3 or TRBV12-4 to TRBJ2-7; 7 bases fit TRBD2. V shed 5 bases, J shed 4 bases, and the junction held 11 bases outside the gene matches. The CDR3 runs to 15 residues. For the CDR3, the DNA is TGTGCCAGCAGTCCCTTGGGTTGGGGAGGGTACGAGCAGTACTTC. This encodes CASSPLGWGGYEQYF.

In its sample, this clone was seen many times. CDR3 DNA sequence: TGTGCCAGCAGTGAATGGGGTGGCGGGGCTCGGGGAGGCTACACCTTC. Translated: CASSEWGGGARGGYTF. The gene calls are TRBV25-1 and TRBJ1-2, with a weak D call TRBD1 (5 bases). Germline V gene data show CDR1 as MGHDK and CDR2 as SYGVNS. CDR3 length equals 16 residues. Trimming stripped 1 base from V and 8 bases from J, with 20 bases between.

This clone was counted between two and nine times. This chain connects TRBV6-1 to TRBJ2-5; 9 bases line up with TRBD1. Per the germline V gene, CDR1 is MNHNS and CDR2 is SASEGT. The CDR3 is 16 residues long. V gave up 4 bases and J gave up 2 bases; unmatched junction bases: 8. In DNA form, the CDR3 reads TGTGCCAGCAGTGGAGGACAGGGGTCTTTGCAAGAGACCCAGTACTTC. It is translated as CASSGGQGSLQETQYF.

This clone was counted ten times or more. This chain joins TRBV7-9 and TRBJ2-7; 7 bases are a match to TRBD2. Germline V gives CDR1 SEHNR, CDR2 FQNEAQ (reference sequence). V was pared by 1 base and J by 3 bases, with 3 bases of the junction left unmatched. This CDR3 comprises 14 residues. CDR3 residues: CASSLGGGGYEQYF. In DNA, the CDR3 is TGTGCCAGCAGCTTAGGGGGGGGGGGCTACGAGCAGTACTTC.

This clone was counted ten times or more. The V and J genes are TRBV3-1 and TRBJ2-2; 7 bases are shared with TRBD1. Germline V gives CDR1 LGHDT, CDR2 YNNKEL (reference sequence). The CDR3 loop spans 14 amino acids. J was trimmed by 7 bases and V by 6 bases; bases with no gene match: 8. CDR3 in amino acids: CASRPNRGIGELFF. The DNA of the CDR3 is TGTGCCAGCAGACCCAACAGGGGTATCGGGGAGCTGTTTTTT.

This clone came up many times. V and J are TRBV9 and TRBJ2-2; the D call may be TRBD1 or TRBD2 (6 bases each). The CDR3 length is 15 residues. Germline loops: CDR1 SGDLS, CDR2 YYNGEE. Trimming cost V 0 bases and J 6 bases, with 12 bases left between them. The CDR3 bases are TGTGCCAGCAGCGTAGTGGGGGGCCCCGCCGGGGAGCTGTTTTTT. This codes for CASSVVGGPAGELFF.

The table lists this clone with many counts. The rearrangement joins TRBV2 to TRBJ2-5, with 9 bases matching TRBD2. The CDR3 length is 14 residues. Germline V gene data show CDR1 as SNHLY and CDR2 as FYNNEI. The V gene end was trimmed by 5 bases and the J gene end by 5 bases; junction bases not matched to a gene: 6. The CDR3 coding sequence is TGTGCCAGCAGTAGCGGGAGGTTTCGGGAGACCCAGTACTTC. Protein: CASSSGRFRETQYF.

CDR3 residues: CASANGAGDYGYTF. The DNA of the CDR3 is TGTGCCAGCGCGAACGGGGCTGGCGACTATGGCTACACCTTC. The V call is TRBV6-1, the J call TRBJ1-2, with a possible D match to TRBD1 (5 bases). From germline, CDR1 is MNHNS and CDR2 SASEGT. Trimming removed 8 bases at V and 3 bases at J, with 16 bases between. The CDR3 length is 14 residues.

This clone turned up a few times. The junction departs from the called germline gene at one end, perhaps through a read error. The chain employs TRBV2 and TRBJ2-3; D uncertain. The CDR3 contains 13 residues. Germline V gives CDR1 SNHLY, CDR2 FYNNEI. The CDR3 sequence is CAISESGSAAQYF. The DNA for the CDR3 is TGTGCCATCAGTGAGTCTGGGTCAGCAGCGCAGTATTTT.

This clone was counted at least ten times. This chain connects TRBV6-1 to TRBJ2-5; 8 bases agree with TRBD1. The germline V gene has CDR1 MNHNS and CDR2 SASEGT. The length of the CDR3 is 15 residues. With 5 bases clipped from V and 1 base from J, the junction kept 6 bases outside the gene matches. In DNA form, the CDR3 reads TGTGCCAGCAGTCCTGGGACAGGAGGCCAAGAGACCCAGTACTTC. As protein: CASSPGTGGQETQYF.

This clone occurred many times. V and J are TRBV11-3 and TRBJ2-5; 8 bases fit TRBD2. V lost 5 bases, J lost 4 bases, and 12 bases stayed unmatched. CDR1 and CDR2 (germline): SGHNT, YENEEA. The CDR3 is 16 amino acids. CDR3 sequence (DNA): TGTGCCAGCAGCCCAAATAGCGGGATGGGGGGAGAGACCCAGTACTTC. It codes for CASSPNSGMGGETQYF.

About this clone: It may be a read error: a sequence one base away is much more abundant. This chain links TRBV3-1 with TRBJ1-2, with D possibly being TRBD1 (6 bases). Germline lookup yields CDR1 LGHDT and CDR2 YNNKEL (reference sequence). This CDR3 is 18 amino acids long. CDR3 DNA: TGTGCCGGCAGCCAAGTGTATGCAGGACAGAACGTAAGGCATGGCTACACCTTC. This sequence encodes CAGSQVYAGQNVRHGYTF.

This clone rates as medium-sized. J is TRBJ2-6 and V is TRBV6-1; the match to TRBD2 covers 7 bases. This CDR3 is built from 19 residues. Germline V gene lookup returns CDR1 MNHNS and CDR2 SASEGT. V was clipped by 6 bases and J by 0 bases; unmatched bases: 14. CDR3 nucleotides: TGTGCCAGCAGGGGGGGGTGGGGACTTATGAGCTCTGGGGCCAACGTCCTGACTTTC. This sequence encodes CASRGGWGLMSSGANVLTF.

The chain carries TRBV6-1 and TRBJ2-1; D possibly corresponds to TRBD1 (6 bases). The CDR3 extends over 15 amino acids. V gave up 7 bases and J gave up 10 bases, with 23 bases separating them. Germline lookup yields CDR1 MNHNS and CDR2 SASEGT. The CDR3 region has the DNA TGTGCCAGCACTATACAGGGCGGCTCCTCCAAAGAGCAGTTCTTC. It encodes CASTIQGGSSKEQFF.

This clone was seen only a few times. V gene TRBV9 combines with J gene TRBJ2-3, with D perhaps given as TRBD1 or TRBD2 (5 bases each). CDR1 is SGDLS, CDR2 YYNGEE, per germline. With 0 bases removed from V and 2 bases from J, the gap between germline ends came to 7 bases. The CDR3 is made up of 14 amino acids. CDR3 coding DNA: TGTGCCAGCAGCGTAGGAGGGACCACAGATACGCAGTATTTT. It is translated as CASSVGGTTDTQYF.

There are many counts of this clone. This CDR3 is CASGLDRSTEAFF. The CDR3 DNA follows: TGTGCTAGTGGTTTGGACAGGAGCACTGAAGCTTTCTTT. The chain carries TRBV12-5 and TRBJ1-1, with TRBD1 as a possible D gene (5 bases). V was clipped by 1 base and J by 4 bases, with 7 bases between them. The CDR3 has 13 amino acids. CDR1 is LGHNT, CDR2 FRNRAP, per germline.

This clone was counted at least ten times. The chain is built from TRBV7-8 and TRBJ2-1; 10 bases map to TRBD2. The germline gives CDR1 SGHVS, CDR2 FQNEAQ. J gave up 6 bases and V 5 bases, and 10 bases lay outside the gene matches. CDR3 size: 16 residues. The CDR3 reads CASSPGTSAVPNEQFF. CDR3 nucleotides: TGTGCCAGCAGCCCCGGGACTAGCGCCGTTCCCAATGAGCAGTTCTTC.

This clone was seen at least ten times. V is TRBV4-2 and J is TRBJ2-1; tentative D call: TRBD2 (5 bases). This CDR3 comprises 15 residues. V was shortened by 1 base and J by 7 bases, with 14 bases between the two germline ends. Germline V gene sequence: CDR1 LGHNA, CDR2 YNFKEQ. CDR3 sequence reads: CASSQVTTNGNEQFF. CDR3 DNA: TGTGCCAGCAGCCAAGTTACGACTAACGGGAATGAGCAGTTCTTC.

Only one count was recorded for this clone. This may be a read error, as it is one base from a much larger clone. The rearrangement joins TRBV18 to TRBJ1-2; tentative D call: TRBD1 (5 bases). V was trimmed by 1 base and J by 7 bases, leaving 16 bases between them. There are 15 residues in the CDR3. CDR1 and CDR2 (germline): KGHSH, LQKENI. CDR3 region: CASSPRRTWGGGYTF. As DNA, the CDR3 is TGTGCCAGCTCACCACGTCGGACATGGGGCGGTGGCTACACCTTC.

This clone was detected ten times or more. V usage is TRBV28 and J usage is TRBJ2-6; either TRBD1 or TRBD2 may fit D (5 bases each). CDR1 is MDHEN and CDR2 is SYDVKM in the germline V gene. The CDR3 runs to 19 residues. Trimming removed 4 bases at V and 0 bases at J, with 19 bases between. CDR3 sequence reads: CASSSLDWGGGSGANVLTF. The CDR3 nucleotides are TGTGCCAGCAGTTCACTGGACTGGGGCGGAGGCTCTGGGGCCAACGTCCTGACTTTC.

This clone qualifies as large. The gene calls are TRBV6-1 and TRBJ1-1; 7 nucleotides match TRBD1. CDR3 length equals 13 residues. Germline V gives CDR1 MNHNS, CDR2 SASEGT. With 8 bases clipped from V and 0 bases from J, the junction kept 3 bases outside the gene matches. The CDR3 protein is CASRDRMNTEAFF. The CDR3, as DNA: TGTGCCAGCCGGGACAGAATGAACACTGAAGCTTTCTTT.

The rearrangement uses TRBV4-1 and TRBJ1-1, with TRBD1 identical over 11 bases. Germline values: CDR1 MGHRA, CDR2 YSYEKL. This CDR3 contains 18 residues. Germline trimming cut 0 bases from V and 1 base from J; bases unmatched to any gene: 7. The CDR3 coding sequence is TGCGCCAGCAGCCAAGATCTTTCCGGGACAGGGGGGAACACTGAAGCTTTCTTT. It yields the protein CASSQDLSGTGGNTEAFF.